This TCR beta chain derives from a study of tumor and adjacent non-tumor tissue in lung cancer. Study-level findings and limits: Top 100 clones took a larger repertoire share in normal lung.

The template was RNA from unsorted bulk tissue. The CDR3 is 13 residues long. V was cut by 9 bases and J by 2 bases, with 13 bases left in between. A word on this clonotype: Antigen specificity is unknown.

TCRbeta libraries were built with three rounds of nested PCR, modified from ARM-PCR. TCRdb re-analysed the multiplex PCR reads in MiXCR, keeping a single row per CDR3 protein. The sample includes roughly 120,000 distinct CDR3 sequences, about 87% of them seen just once. This chain joins TRBV12-3 or TRBV12-4 and TRBJ1-2; D is unresolved. The receptor was derived from a man aged 70-80 years with non-small cell lung cancer. Material: lung tumor tissue. CDR3 loop: CASSLSENYGYTF. The CDR3, as DNA: TGTGCCAGTAGCCTATCTGAGAACTATGGCTACACCTTC.